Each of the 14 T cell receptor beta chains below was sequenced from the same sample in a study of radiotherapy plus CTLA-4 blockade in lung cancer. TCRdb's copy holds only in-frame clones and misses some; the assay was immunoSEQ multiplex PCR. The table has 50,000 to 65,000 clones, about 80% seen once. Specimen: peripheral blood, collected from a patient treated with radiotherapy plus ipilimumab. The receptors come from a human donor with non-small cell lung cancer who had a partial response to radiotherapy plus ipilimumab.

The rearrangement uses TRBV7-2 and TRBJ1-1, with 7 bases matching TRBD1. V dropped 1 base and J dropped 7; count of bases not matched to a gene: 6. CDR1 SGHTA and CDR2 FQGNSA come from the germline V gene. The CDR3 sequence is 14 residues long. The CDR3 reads CASSLVGQLGEAFF. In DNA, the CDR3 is TGTGCCAGCAGCTTAGTGGGACAGCTGGGTGAAGCTTTCTTT. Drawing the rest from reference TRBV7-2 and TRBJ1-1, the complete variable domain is GAGVSQSPSNKVTEKGKDVELRCDPISGHTALYWYRQSLGQGLEFLIYFQGNSAPDKSGLPSDRFSAERTGGSVSTLTIQRTQQEDSAVYLCASSLVGQLGEAFFGQGTRLTVV.

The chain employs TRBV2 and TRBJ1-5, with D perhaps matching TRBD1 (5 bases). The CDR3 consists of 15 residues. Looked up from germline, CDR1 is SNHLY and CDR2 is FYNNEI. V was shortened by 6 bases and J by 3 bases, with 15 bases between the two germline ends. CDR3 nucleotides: TGTGCCAGCAGGATAGGGGCCAGTCCCAATCAGCCCCAGCATTTT. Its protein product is CASRIGASPNQPQHF.

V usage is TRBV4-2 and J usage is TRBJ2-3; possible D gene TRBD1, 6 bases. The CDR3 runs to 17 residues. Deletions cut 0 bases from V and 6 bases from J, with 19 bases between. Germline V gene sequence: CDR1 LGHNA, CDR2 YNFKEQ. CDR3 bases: TGTGCCAGCAGCCAAGAGGGTCAGGGCAGGGGATGGGATACGCAGTATTTT. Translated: CASSQEGQGRGWDTQYF.

CDR3 DNA: TGTGCCAGCAGCGCAGGGTTGGAGACCCAGTACTTC. Translation: CASSAGLETQYF. The chain recombines TRBV6-1 with TRBJ2-5, with TRBD1 as a possible D gene (5 bases). CDR1 is MNHNS and CDR2 is SASEGT in the germline V gene. V was clipped by 6 bases and J by 5 bases, with 10 bases between them. The CDR3 has 12 amino acids.

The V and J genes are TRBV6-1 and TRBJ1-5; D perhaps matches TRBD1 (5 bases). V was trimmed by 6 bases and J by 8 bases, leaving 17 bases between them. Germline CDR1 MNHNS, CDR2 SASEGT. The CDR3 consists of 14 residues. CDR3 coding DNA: TGTGCCAGCAGGCGGGACCGAGAGATTGAGCCCCAGCATTTT. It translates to CASRRDREIEPQHF.

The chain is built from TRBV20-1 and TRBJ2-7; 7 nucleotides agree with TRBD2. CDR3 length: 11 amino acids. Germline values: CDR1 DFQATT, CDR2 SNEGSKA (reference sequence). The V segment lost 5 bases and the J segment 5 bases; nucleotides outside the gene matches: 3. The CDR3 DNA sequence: TGCAGTGCTGGGAGGGGAAACGAGCAGTACTTC. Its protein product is CSAGRGNEQYF.

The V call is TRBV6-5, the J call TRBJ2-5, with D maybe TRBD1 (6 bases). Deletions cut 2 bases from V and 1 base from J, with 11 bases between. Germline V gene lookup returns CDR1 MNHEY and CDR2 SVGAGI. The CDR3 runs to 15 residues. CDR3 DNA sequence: TGTGCCAGCAGTTACAACGGCAGGGGCCAAGAGACCCAGTACTTC. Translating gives CASSYNGRGQETQYF.

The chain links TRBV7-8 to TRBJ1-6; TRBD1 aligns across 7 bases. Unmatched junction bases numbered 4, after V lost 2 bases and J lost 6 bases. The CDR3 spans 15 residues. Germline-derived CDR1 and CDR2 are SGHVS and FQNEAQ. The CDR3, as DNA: TGTGCCAGCAGCTTACCAGGGGGGATTAATTCACCCCTCCACTTT. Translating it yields CASSLPGGINSPLHF.

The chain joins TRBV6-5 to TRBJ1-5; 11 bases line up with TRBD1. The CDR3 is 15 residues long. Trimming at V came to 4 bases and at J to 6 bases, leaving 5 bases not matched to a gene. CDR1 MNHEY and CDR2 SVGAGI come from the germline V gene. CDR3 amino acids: CASSSDRGRGQPQHF. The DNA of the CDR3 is TGTGCCAGCAGTTCGGACAGGGGGCGGGGTCAGCCCCAGCATTTT.

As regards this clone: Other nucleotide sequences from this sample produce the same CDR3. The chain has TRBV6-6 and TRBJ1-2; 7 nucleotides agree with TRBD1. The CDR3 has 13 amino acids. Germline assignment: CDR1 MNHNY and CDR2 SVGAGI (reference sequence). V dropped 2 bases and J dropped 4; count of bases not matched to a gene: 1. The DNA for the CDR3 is TGTGCCAGCAGTTACGCAGGGGGCTATGGCTACACCTTC. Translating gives CASSYAGGYGYTF.

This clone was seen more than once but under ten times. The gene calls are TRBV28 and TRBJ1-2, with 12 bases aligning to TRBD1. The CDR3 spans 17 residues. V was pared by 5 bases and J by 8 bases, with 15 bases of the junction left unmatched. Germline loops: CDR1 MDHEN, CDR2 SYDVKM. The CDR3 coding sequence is TGTGCCAGCAGTCCGGAGGGACAGGGGGCACTCTCAGGCGGCTACACCTTC. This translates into CASSPEGQGALSGGYTF.

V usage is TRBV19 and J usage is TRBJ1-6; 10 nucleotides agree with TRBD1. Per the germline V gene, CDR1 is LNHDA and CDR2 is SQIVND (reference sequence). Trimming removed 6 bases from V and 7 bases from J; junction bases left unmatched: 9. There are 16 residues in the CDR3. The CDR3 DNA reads TGTGCCAGTAGCACGACAGGGGGCCCAAGGAATTCACCCCTCCACTTT. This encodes CASSTTGGPRNSPLHF.

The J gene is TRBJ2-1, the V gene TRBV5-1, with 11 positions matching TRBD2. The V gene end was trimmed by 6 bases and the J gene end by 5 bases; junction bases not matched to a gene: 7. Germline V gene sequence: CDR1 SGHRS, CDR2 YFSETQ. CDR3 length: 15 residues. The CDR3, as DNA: TGCGCCAGCACCACACTAGCGGGGGAGAACAATGAGCAGTTCTTC. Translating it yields CASTTLAGENNEQFF.

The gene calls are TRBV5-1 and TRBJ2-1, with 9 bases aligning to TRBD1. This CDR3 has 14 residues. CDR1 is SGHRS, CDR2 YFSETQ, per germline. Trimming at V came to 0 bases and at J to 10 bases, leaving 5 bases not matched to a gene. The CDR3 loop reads CASSLDRTGDEQFF. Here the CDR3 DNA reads TGCGCCAGCAGCTTGGACCGGACAGGGGACGAGCAGTTCTTC.